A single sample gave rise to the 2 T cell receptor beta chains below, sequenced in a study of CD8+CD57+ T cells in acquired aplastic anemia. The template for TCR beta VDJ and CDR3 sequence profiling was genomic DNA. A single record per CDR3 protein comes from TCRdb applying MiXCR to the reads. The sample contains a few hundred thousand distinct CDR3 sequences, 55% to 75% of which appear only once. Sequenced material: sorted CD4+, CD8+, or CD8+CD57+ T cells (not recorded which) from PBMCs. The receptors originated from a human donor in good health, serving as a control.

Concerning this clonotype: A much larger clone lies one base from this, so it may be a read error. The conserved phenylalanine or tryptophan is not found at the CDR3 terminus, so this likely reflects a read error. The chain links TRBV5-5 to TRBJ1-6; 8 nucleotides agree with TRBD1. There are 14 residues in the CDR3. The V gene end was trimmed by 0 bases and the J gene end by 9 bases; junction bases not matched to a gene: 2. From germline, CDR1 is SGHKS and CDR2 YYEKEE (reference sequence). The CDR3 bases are TGTGCCAGCAGCTTGGGACAGGGGCGTTCACCCCTCCACTCT. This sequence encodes CASSLGQGRSPLHS.

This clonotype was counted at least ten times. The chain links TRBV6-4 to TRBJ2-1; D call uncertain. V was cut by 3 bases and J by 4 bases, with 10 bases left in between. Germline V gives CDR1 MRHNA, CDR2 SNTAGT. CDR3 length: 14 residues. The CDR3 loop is CASSESGRYNEQFF. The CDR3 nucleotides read TGTGCCAGCAGTGAGAGTGGACGGTACAATGAGCAGTTCTTC.